The 30 T cell receptor beta chains below come from one sample, sequenced in a study of cytomegalovirus exposure and HLA in healthy donors. PCR employed 60 Vbeta and 13 Jbeta primers. Data came from immunoSEQ multiplex PCR; TCRdb stores just in-frame clones and leaves some out. The sample carries 150,000 to 200,000 clones, about 62% recorded once. The sample taken for sequencing was PBMCs. The source of these receptors is a man between 40 and 49 years old in good health and CMV-seronegative.

The J gene is TRBJ2-1, the V gene TRBV7-2, with TRBD1 as a possible D gene (5 bases). This CDR3 comprises 15 residues. Trimming removed 2 bases at V and 2 bases at J, with 10 bases between. CDR1 is SGHTA, CDR2 FQGNSA, per germline. The CDR3 sequence is CASSLRQGAYNEQFF. The CDR3 DNA reads TGTGCCAGCAGCTTACGGCAAGGGGCCTACAATGAGCAGTTCTTC.

This chain links TRBV4-1 with TRBJ2-7; D remains ambiguous. Germline V CDR1 and CDR2: MGHRA, YSYEKL. V was pared by 0 bases and J by 2 bases, with 11 bases between. The CDR3 has 15 residues. Here the CDR3 DNA reads TGCGCCAGCAGCCAAGACTTGAGAAAGCCCTACGAGCAGTACTTC. It yields the protein CASSQDLRKPYEQYF.

The chain has TRBV9 and TRBJ2-5, with D maybe TRBD2 (5 bases). The J call may be mistaken, given a closer DNA end match to TRBJ2-7. This CDR3 contains 15 residues. CDR1 and CDR2 (germline): SGDLS, YYNGEE. CDR3 in DNA: TGTGCCAGCAGCGTAGGACCCGGGAAGGCCGTCGAGCAGTACTTC. Encoded protein: CASSVGPGKAVEQYF.

The sample holds a few counts of this clone. This chain uses TRBV20-1 with TRBJ2-1; D call uncertain. V was cut by 3 bases and J by 9 bases, with 9 bases left in between. The germline gives CDR1 DFQATT, CDR2 SNEGSKA (reference sequence). The CDR3 covers 11 residues. The chain's CDR3 is CSASIEIEQFF. In DNA, the CDR3 is TGCAGTGCTAGCATAGAGATTGAGCAGTTCTTC.

This clone came up a few times. The CDR3 here is CASSGTGTSGWVDTQYF. The CDR3 nucleotides read TGTGCCAGCAGCGGAACCGGGACTAGCGGGTGGGTGGATACGCAGTATTTT. The V gene is TRBV5-6, the J gene TRBJ2-3; 12 bases agree with TRBD2. V lost 4 bases to trimming and J lost 6 bases; unmatched junction nucleotides: 12. From germline, CDR1 is SGHDT and CDR2 YYEEEE. The CDR3 contains 17 residues.

This chain uses TRBV5-1 with TRBJ2-5; 7 positions agree with TRBD2. Trimming at V came to 2 bases and at J to 5 bases, leaving 12 bases not matched to a gene. The CDR3 has 16 residues. Germline CDR1 reads SGHRS; CDR2 reads YFSETQ. The CDR3, as DNA: TGCGCCAGCAGCTTAGGGCTCGAAGCGGGAACGGAGACCCAGTACTTC. This codes for CASSLGLEAGTETQYF.

The V gene is TRBV6-5, the J gene TRBJ2-5; the match to TRBD2 covers 10 bases. Trimming took 6 bases from V and 0 from J; bases not matched to a gene: 1. The CDR3 runs 14 residues. Per the germline V gene, CDR1 is MNHEY and CDR2 is SVGAGI. The CDR3 here is CASRAGGDQETQYF. In DNA, the CDR3 is TGTGCCAGCAGAGCGGGGGGGGACCAAGAGACCCAGTACTTC.

J is TRBJ2-7 and V is TRBV10-3, with D uncertain. Germline CDR1 ENHRY, CDR2 SYGVKD. This CDR3 comprises 13 residues. The V end was cut by 4 bases, the J end by 0 bases, with 7 bases between. For the CDR3, the DNA is TGTGCCATCAGTGTTTCCCTCTCCTACGAGCAGTACTTC. Residues: CAISVSLSYEQYF.

V usage is TRBV30 and J usage is TRBJ2-5; TRBD1 might be the D (6 bases). Trimming took off 1 base at V and 5 bases at J, with 17 bases between the two ends. Germline loops: CDR1 GTSNPN, CDR2 SVGIG (reference sequence). This CDR3 contains 15 residues. The CDR3 DNA reads TGTGCCTGGAGTGACCCGGGACAACGCGTCGAGACCCAGTACTTC. It specifies CAWSDPGQRVETQYF.

CDR3 sequence (DNA): TGTGCCAGCAGATCCCTCTCGTTTCCAGATACGCAGTATTTT. Its protein product is CASRSLSFPDTQYF. The V call is TRBV2, the J call TRBJ2-3; D not certain. In germline, CDR1 is SNHLY, CDR2 FYNNEI. The ends were cut back, 6 bases at V and 4 bases at J, with 14 bases in the middle. CDR3 size: 14 residues. Full variable domain (rest looked up from reference TRBV2 and TRBJ2-3): EPEVTQTPSHQVTQMGQEVILRCVPISNHLYFYWYRQILGQKVEFLVSFYNNEISEKSEIFDDQFSVERPDGSNFTLKIRSTKLEDSAMYFCASRSLSFPDTQYFGPGTRLTVL.

The chain joins TRBV6-6 to TRBJ2-3; 12 nucleotides agree with TRBD2. CDR3 length equals 15 residues. Germline CDR1 MNHNY, CDR2 SVGAGI (reference sequence). The trim removed 7 bases at V and 9 bases at J, leaving 11 bases unmatched. CDR3 protein: CASNLAGGAVRTQYF. The CDR3, as DNA: TGTGCCAGCAACCTAGCGGGAGGGGCCGTTAGGACGCAGTATTTT.

The genes are TRBV6-6 and TRBJ1-4; possible D gene TRBD1, 6 bases. V was cut by 6 bases and J by 0 bases, with 14 bases left in between. Germline V gives CDR1 MNHNY, CDR2 SVGAGI (reference sequence). There are 16 residues in the CDR3. CDR3 nucleotides: TGTGCCAGCAGCCGAACAGGGCTACCAACTAATGAAAAACTGTTTTTT. Translating it yields CASSRTGLPTNEKLFF.

This clone came up a few times. This chain connects TRBV15 to TRBJ1-5; 8 nucleotides align to TRBD1. J lost 5 bases, V lost 0 bases, and 6 bases had no gene match. There are 16 residues in the CDR3. In germline, CDR1 is LNHNV, CDR2 YYDKDF (reference sequence). The CDR3 here is CATSRDTGQGHQPQHF. The CDR3 DNA sequence: TGTGCCACCAGCAGAGATACAGGACAGGGCCATCAGCCCCAGCATTTT.

The gene calls are TRBV9 and TRBJ2-5; perhaps TRBD1 as D (5 bases). The V end was cut by 0 bases, the J end by 1 base, with 13 bases between. The CDR3 has 16 residues. CDR1 SGDLS and CDR2 YYNGEE come from the germline V gene. CDR3 sequence: CASSVGGFQRQETQYF. As DNA, the CDR3 is TGTGCCAGCAGCGTAGGGGGCTTCCAACGCCAAGAGACCCAGTACTTC.

This chain joins TRBV7-8 and TRBJ2-7; D is unresolved. Germline V lookup: CDR1 SGHVS, CDR2 FQNEAQ. CDR3 length: 13 amino acids. V was cut by 4 bases and J by 2 bases, with 9 bases left in between. In DNA form, the CDR3 reads TGTGCCAGCAGCTCCGTCGAGGCCTACGAGCAGTACTTC. It specifies CASSSVEAYEQYF. Together with reference TRBV7-8 and TRBJ2-7, the CDR3 gives the full variable domain: GAGVSQSPRYKVAKRGQDVALRCDPISGHVSLFWYQQALGQGPEFLTYFQNEAQLDKSGLPSDRFFAERPEGSVSTLKIQRTQQEDSAVYLCASSSVEAYEQYFGPGTRLTVT.

The chain joins TRBV18 to TRBJ1-2; D remains unclear. Trimming took 3 bases from V and 5 from J, leaving 10 bases between them. There are 13 residues in the CDR3. CDR1 KGHSH and CDR2 LQKENI come from the germline V gene. As DNA, the CDR3 is TGTGCCAGCTCACCTAGCAGAGAGTATGGCTACACCTTC. As protein: CASSPSREYGYTF.

This rearrangement joins TRBV19 to TRBJ2-1; 8 nucleotides match TRBD2. Germline assignment: CDR1 LNHDA and CDR2 SQIVND (reference sequence). The CDR3 has 16 residues. V shed 2 bases and J 8 bases; nucleotides not matched to a gene: 11. CDR3 in amino acids: CASSIRRGGLSDEQFF. In nucleotides, the CDR3 is TGTGCCAGTAGTATAAGACGCGGGGGGCTTTCCGATGAGCAGTTCTTC.

The chain uses TRBV7-9 and TRBJ1-6; no firm D call. The CDR3 has 15 amino acids. Germline V gives CDR1 SEHNR, CDR2 FQNEAQ (reference sequence). Between the trimmed V and J ends, which lost 5 bases and 12 bases, there was a span of 20 bases. Here the CDR3 reads CASSPPREGSVPLHF. In DNA, the CDR3 is TGTGCCAGCAGCCCCCCGAGGGAGGGATCGGTACCCCTCCACTTT. Drawing the rest from reference TRBV7-9 and TRBJ1-6, the complete variable domain is DTGVSQNPRHKITKRGQNVTFRCDPISEHNRLYWYRQTLGQGPEFLTYFQNEAQLEKSRLLSDRFSAERPKGSFSTLEIQRTEQGDSAMYLCASSPPREGSVPLHFGNGTRLTVT.

The chain carries TRBV19 and TRBJ2-5; 9 nucleotides agree with TRBD2. The CDR3 has 17 residues. The junction had 14 bases not matched to a gene; V was cut back by 8 bases and J by 1 base. The germline CDR1 and CDR2 sequences are LNHDA and SQIVND (reference sequence). This chain's CDR3 is CASWMRGLAGPQETQYF. In DNA, the CDR3 is TGTGCCAGTTGGATGAGAGGCCTAGCGGGGCCCCAAGAGACCCAGTACTTC.

This chain connects TRBV7-2 to TRBJ2-1; 7 nucleotides match TRBD2. Trimming at V came to 8 bases and at J to 1 base, leaving 11 bases not matched to a gene. CDR1 and CDR2 from the germline V gene are SGHTA and FQGNSA. The CDR3 loop spans 16 amino acids. The CDR3 protein is CASRPSGPLSYNEQFF. CDR3 sequence (DNA): TGTGCCAGCCGACCTAGCGGCCCCCTTTCCTACAATGAGCAGTTCTTC. The whole variable domain, remainder taken from reference TRBV7-2 and TRBJ2-1, is GAGVSQSPSNKVTEKGKDVELRCDPISGHTALYWYRQSLGQGLEFLIYFQGNSAPDKSGLPSDRFSAERTGGSVSTLTIQRTQQEDSAVYLCASRPSGPLSYNEQFFGPGTRLTVL.

The J gene is TRBJ1-1, the V gene TRBV6-5; 7 bases are a match to TRBD1. Germline CDR1 is MNHEY and CDR2 is SVGAGI. The CDR3 spans 12 residues. The trim removed 7 bases at V and 3 bases at J, leaving 2 bases unmatched. The CDR3 DNA sequence: TGTGCCAGCACCAGGGGGGACACTGAAGCTTTCTTT. Its translation is CASTRGDTEAFF.

The chain employs TRBV11-2 and TRBJ2-5, with 8 bases matching TRBD1. This CDR3 is built from 17 residues. Germline V CDR1 and CDR2: SGHAT, FQNNGV. V was pared by 4 bases and J by 1 base, with 11 bases of the junction left unmatched. The CDR3 DNA is TGTGCCAGCAGCTCAGCGACAGGGGTCCTTTTCCAAGAGACCCAGTACTTC. Encoded protein: CASSSATGVLFQETQYF.

J is TRBJ2-1 and V is TRBV27; 9 nucleotides align to TRBD2. This CDR3 spans 14 amino acids. The V and J ends lost 5 bases and 3 bases, in that order; junction bases with no gene match: 2. The V gene's germline CDR1 is MNHEY and CDR2 SMNVEV (reference sequence). The CDR3 sequence: CASSVAGVYNEQFF. The CDR3 nucleotides are TGTGCCAGCAGTGTAGCGGGAGTCTACAATGAGCAGTTCTTC.

This chain uses TRBV29-1 with TRBJ2-3; D is possibly TRBD2 (5 bases). Germline assignment: CDR1 SQVTM and CDR2 ANQGSEA. The CDR3 sequence is 14 residues long. Trimming shortened V by 6 bases and J by 1 base, and 14 bases separated the two germline ends. DNA for the CDR3: TGCAGCGTCGAGGGTGGTAAGGGCACAGATACGCAGTATTTT. It is translated as CSVEGGKGTDTQYF.

This rearrangement joins TRBV6-6 to TRBJ2-5; the D gene is possibly TRBD1 (6 bases). The V end lost 5 bases, the J end lost 1 base, and 14 bases lay between the germline ends. CDR1 and CDR2 (germline): MNHNY, SVGAGI (reference sequence). The CDR3 extends over 15 amino acids. For the CDR3, the DNA is TGTGCCAGCAGTCCGACGGACAGCCTCCAAGAGACCCAGTACTTC. Translating it yields CASSPTDSLQETQYF.

This clone turned up a few times. The rearrangement joins TRBV10-3 to TRBJ2-1; possibly TRBD2 for D (5 bases). Trimming took 6 bases from V and 0 from J, leaving 15 bases between them. The CDR3 loop spans 16 amino acids. CDR1 and CDR2 (germline): ENHRY, SYGVKD. CDR3 sequence: CAIRAASGGSYNEQFF. CDR3 DNA sequence: TGTGCCATCAGGGCCGCCAGTGGAGGCTCCTACAATGAGCAGTTCTTC.

This sequence joins TRBV7-8 and TRBJ2-5; maybe TRBD1 (6 bases). Germline lookup yields CDR1 SGHVS and CDR2 FQNEAQ. This CDR3 region has 14 residues. V was pared by 3 bases and J by 3 bases, with 11 bases between. CDR3 bases: TGTGCCAGCAGCTTCAGGGGTTCCGAAGAGACCCAGTACTTC. Protein product: CASSFRGSEETQYF.

The rearrangement joins TRBV5-4 to TRBJ2-7; TRBD2 is a possible D gene (7 bases). V gave up 0 bases and J gave up 2 bases, with 12 bases separating them. The CDR3 has 15 amino acids. Germline CDR1 and CDR2: SGHNT and YYREEE (reference sequence). The CDR3: CASSLAGGLPYEQYF. The CDR3 nucleotides are TGTGCCAGCAGCTTGGCCGGGGGGCTGCCCTACGAGCAGTACTTC.

The table lists this clone with a count of one. V usage is TRBV5-1 and J usage is TRBJ2-5, with 9 bases identical to TRBD2. Looked up from germline, CDR1 is SGHRS and CDR2 is YFSETQ. V lost 4 bases, J lost 4 bases, and 14 bases stayed unmatched. The CDR3 runs 17 residues. The DNA for the CDR3 is TGCGCCAGCAGCCCCTCCAGCGGGAGGCCCCCGGGAGAGACCCAGTACTTC. Translating gives CASSPSSGRPPGETQYF.

The rearrangement links TRBV5-4 to TRBJ2-7, with 7 bases lining up with TRBD1. Germline V CDR1 and CDR2: SGHNT, YYREEE (reference sequence). CDR3 size: 15 residues. V shed 1 base and J 4 bases; nucleotides not matched to a gene: 8. The CDR3 region is CASSLPGTAPYEQYF. Here the CDR3 DNA reads TGTGCCAGCAGCTTGCCCGGGACAGCGCCGTACGAGCAGTACTTC.